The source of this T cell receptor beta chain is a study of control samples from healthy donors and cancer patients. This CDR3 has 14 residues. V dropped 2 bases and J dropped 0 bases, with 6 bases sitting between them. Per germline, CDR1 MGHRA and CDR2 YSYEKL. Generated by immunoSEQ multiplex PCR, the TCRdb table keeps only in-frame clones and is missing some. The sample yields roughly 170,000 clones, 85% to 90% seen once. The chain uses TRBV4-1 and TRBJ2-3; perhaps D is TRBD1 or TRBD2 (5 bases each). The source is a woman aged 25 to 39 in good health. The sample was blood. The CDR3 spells CASSQRDSTDTQYF. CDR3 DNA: TGCGCCAGCAGCCAACGGGACAGCACAGATACGCAGTATTTT.